The 31 T cell receptor beta chains below all came from one sample that was sequenced in a study of T cell repertoires in cytomegalovirus infection. TCRdb called the reads again in MiXCR, with one record for every CDR3 protein. In the table there are over 150,000 distinct CDR3 sequences, roughly 15% of which are singletons. The specimen was CD8+ T cells from PBMCs. Source of these receptors: a human donor in good health (CMV status not recorded). Some clones in this sample may be carry-over from other donors' samples.

This chain links TRBV12-2 with TRBJ2-2; no check of the table's D call, TRBD2, against the DNA was made. TRBV12-2 counts as a pseudogene. The CDR3 runs 18 residues. The CDR3 sequence: CASRLLGLAGENTGELFF. The CDR3 nucleotides are TGTGCAAGTCGCTTATTGGGACTAGCGGGGGAGAACACCGGGGAGCTGTTTTTT.

This clonotype was recorded a few times. The chain has TRBV11-3 and TRBJ2-2; maybe TRBD2 (7 bases). This CDR3 comprises 17 residues. Germline assignment: CDR1 SGHNT and CDR2 YENEEA. With 5 bases removed from V and 3 bases from J, the gap between germline ends came to 19 bases. CDR3 loop: CASSRKGGGDYTGELFF. The CDR3, as DNA: TGTGCCAGCAGCCGCAAAGGGGGGGGAGATTACACCGGGGAGCTGTTTTTT.

The chain is built from TRBV7-9 and TRBJ2-7, with 12 bases that match TRBD2. In germline, CDR1 is SEHNR, CDR2 FQNEAQ (reference sequence). The V segment lost 5 bases and the J segment 1 base; nucleotides outside the gene matches: 12. This CDR3 has 18 amino acids. This CDR3 reads CASSLPTSGGPLSYEQYF. CDR3 nucleotides: TGTGCCAGCAGCCTTCCGACTAGCGGGGGCCCTTTATCCTACGAGCAGTACTTC.

This clonotype was detected a few times. The chain carries TRBV28 and TRBJ1-1; 7 positions agree with TRBD1. CDR1 is MDHEN and CDR2 is SYDVKM in the germline V gene. Unmatched junction bases numbered 6, after V lost 4 bases and J lost 1 base. The CDR3 sequence is 15 residues long. The CDR3 region is CASSYPQGPNTEAFF. The CDR3 DNA follows: TGTGCCAGCAGTTACCCACAGGGGCCGAACACTGAAGCTTTCTTT.

This chain joins TRBV4-1 and TRBJ2-5, with D perhaps TRBD1 (6 bases). There are 15 residues in the CDR3. V lost 5 bases to trimming and J lost 5 bases, with 18 bases between them. Per the germline V gene, CDR1 is MGHRA and CDR2 is YSYEKL. CDR3 region: CASSAPGHLMETQYF. As DNA, the CDR3 is TGCGCCAGCAGCGCCCCGGGACACCTGATGGAGACCCAGTACTTC.

This clonotype was picked up a small number of times. The rearrangement uses TRBV23-1 and TRBJ2-1, with unresolved D. TRBV23-1 is an open reading frame, and its role is uncertain. V was cut by 1 base and J by 8 bases, with 21 bases left in between. The CDR3 runs to 17 residues. The CDR3 nucleotides read TGCGCCAGCAGTCAATTCTCGCCTAACGCCCCTTGGGATGAGCAGTTCTTC. Residues: CASSQFSPNAPWDEQFF.

This chain connects TRBV20-1 to TRBJ1-5; 12 positions agree with TRBD1. V trimming: 6 bases; J trimming: 5 bases; junction bases outside the gene matches: 5. This CDR3 is 14 amino acids long. Germline-derived CDR1 and CDR2 are DFQATT and SNEGSKA (reference sequence). The CDR3 is CSARDRGQDQPQHF. CDR3 coding DNA: TGCAGTGCAAGGGACAGGGGGCAGGATCAGCCCCAGCATTTT.

CDR3 DNA sequence: TGCAGTGCTAGATCCCCTGTACAGCGTTCACCCCTCCACTTT. It encodes CSARSPVQRSPLHF. V is TRBV20-1 and J is TRBJ1-6, with D unresolved. The V gene lost 2 bases and the J gene lost 9 bases, with 14 bases spanning the gap. The CDR3 runs to 14 residues. CDR1 is DFQATT and CDR2 is SNEGSKA in the germline V gene (reference sequence).

This chain joins TRBV6-2 or TRBV6-3 and TRBJ1-1; TRBD1 might be the D (5 bases). V dropped 3 bases and J dropped 4 bases, with 12 bases sitting between them. The germline gives CDR1 MNHEY, CDR2 SVGEGT. CDR3 length: 14 residues. CDR3 DNA: TGTGCCAGCAGTTATATGGGGCTAGGCACTGAAGCTTTCTTT. This codes for CASSYMGLGTEAFF.

The genes are TRBV9 and TRBJ1-4; 9 nucleotides agree with TRBD1. Trimming removed 3 bases from V and 8 bases from J; junction bases left unmatched: 8. CDR3 length: 15 amino acids. CDR1 and CDR2 from the germline V gene are SGDLS and YYNGEE. Written as DNA, the CDR3 is TGTGCCAGCAGCGCCCGGACAGGGGTGGGCGAAAAACTGTTTTTT. It encodes CASSARTGVGEKLFF.

The V gene is TRBV27, the J gene TRBJ2-2; 8 bases fit TRBD2. V was pared by 4 bases and J by 5 bases, with 6 bases of the junction left unmatched. CDR1 MNHEY and CDR2 SMNVEV come from the germline V gene (reference sequence). There are 15 residues in the CDR3. CDR3 bases: TGTGCCAGCAGTTCTCCGGGACTAGATACCGGGGAGCTGTTTTTT. This encodes CASSSPGLDTGELFF.

A few counts support this clonotype. The V call is TRBV7-9, the J call TRBJ1-1, with 9 bases aligning to TRBD1. This CDR3 spans 14 amino acids. Germline loops: CDR1 SEHNR, CDR2 FQNEAQ (reference sequence). Trimming cost V 5 bases and J 2 bases; bases outside gene matches: 3. CDR3 sequence: CASSPTGGNTEAFF. For the CDR3, the DNA is TGTGCCAGCAGCCCGACAGGGGGAAACACTGAAGCTTTCTTT.

This clonotype occurred a few times. V usage is TRBV27 and J usage is TRBJ2-5; TRBD1 matches 8 bases. Germline assignment: CDR1 MNHEY and CDR2 SMNVEV (reference sequence). This CDR3 spans 16 amino acids. J was trimmed by 1 base and V by 3 bases; bases with no gene match: 7. CDR3 region: CASSLTGDIPQETQYF. As DNA, the CDR3 is TGTGCCAGCAGTTTGACAGGGGACATCCCCCAAGAGACCCAGTACTTC.

The J gene is TRBJ2-7, the V gene TRBV12-3 or TRBV12-4, with D unclear. CDR3 length: 14 residues. V dropped 0 bases and J dropped 3 bases, with 9 bases sitting between them. The CDR3 spells CASSLALGSYEQYF. CDR3 nucleotide sequence: TGTGCCAGCAGTTTAGCGCTAGGAAGCTACGAGCAGTACTTC.

The chain carries TRBV7-6 and TRBJ2-7; 7 bases line up with TRBD1. The germline gives CDR1 SGHVS, CDR2 FNYEAQ. V shed 2 bases and J 2 bases; nucleotides not matched to a gene: 3. There are 14 residues in the CDR3. The CDR3 DNA reads as TGTGCCAGCAGCTTAACAGGGGTAGCCTACGAGCAGTACTTC. Amino acid sequence: CASSLTGVAYEQYF.

The chain couples TRBV28 to TRBJ1-5; unclear D gene. The length of the CDR3 is 14 residues. Per the germline V gene, CDR1 is MDHEN and CDR2 is SYDVKM. With 2 bases removed from V and 4 bases from J, the gap between germline ends came to 9 bases. The CDR3 DNA is TGTGCCAGCAGTTTAGCGACCCGAAATCAGCCCCAGCATTTT. This translates into CASSLATRNQPQHF.

The sample holds a few counts of this clonotype. The chain joins TRBV4-3 to TRBJ2-1; 11 bases are shared with TRBD2. V shed 8 bases and J 3 bases; nucleotides not matched to a gene: 6. Germline V CDR1 and CDR2: LGHNA, YSLEER. This CDR3 is built from 15 residues. This CDR3 reads CASAIAGGLYNEQFF. The CDR3 nucleotides are TGCGCCAGCGCTATAGCGGGGGGGCTCTACAATGAGCAGTTCTTC.

This chain uses TRBV20-1 with TRBJ1-5; 8 nucleotides line up with TRBD1. Germline V gene sequence: CDR1 DFQATT, CDR2 SNEGSKA (reference sequence). Trimming removed 0 bases from V and 0 bases from J; junction bases left unmatched: 13. CDR3 length: 19 residues. The CDR3 bases are TGCAGTGCTAGAGAGCCGCAGGGGGCATTACCCCTTAGCAATCAGCCCCAGCATTTT. Its translation: CSAREPQGALPLSNQPQHF.

The table lists this clonotype with a few counts. V and J are TRBV2 and TRBJ2-2; 11 nucleotides align to TRBD1. Germline V gene sequence: CDR1 SNHLY, CDR2 FYNNEI. This CDR3 contains 15 residues. V lost 8 bases and J lost 7; bases outside the gene matches: 9. CDR3 bases: TGTGCCAGCGGATGGACAGGGGGCCTCCTCGGGGAGCTGTTTTTT. Amino acids: CASGWTGGLLGELFF. The entire variable domain, with the rest obtained from reference TRBV2 and TRBJ2-2, is as follows: EPEVTQTPSHQVTQMGQEVILRCVPISNHLYFYWYRQILGQKVEFLVSFYNNEISEKSEIFDDQFSVERPDGSNFTLKIRSTKLEDSAMYFCASGWTGGLLGELFFGEGSRLTVL.

The rearrangement uses TRBV7-2 and TRBJ2-7, with 10 bases lining up with TRBD2. The CDR3 sequence is 16 residues long. The ends lost 4 bases at V and 5 bases at J; junction bases unmatched: 11. The germline V gene encodes CDR1 SGHTA and CDR2 FQGNSA. Here the CDR3 DNA reads TGTGCCAGCAGCTCAACCAGCGGGGGGGGCGGAAACGAGCAGTACTTC. It encodes CASSSTSGGGGNEQYF.

The chain couples TRBV10-3 to TRBJ2-1; 8 bases agree with TRBD1. CDR1 is ENHRY, CDR2 SYGVKD, per germline. This CDR3 contains 14 residues. J lost 7 bases, V lost 7 bases, and 9 bases had no gene match. Written as DNA, the CDR3 is TGTGCCATCAAAATTGCAGGGGGCGTGAATGAGCAGTTCTTC. Encoded protein: CAIKIAGGVNEQFF.

This clonotype has more than one count but fewer than ten. The chain recombines TRBV27 with TRBJ2-3; weak D call: TRBD1 (5 bases). The length of the CDR3 is 12 residues. Trimming stripped 5 bases from V and 6 bases from J, with 9 bases between. Germline loops: CDR1 MNHEY, CDR2 SMNVEV (reference sequence). The CDR3 nucleotides are TGTGCCAGCAGTCGACAGACCGATACGCAGTATTTT. This encodes CASSRQTDTQYF.

The chain links TRBV6-5 to TRBJ1-2, with 8 bases identical to TRBD1. Unmatched junction bases numbered 10, after V lost 2 bases and J lost 2 bases. CDR3 size: 17 residues. From germline, CDR1 is MNHEY and CDR2 SVGAGI. The CDR3 loop is CASSYDTQGAGNYGYTF. DNA of the CDR3: TGTGCCAGCAGTTACGATACCCAGGGGGCTGGCAACTATGGCTACACCTTC.

This clonotype showed up just a few times. V is TRBV15 and J is TRBJ1-1; no firm D call. The germline CDR1 and CDR2 sequences are LNHNV and YYDKDF (reference sequence). Trimming removed 1 base from V and 6 bases from J, with 3 bases in between. This CDR3 comprises 11 residues. CDR3 loop: CATSRGSEAFF. The CDR3 nucleotides are TGTGCCACCAGCAGAGGATCTGAAGCTTTCTTT.

V is TRBV20-1 and J is TRBJ2-4, with D maybe TRBD1 (6 bases). The CDR3 runs to 14 residues. Trimming took off 4 bases at V and 7 bases at J, with 17 bases between the two ends. Per the germline V gene, CDR1 is DFQATT and CDR2 is SNEGSKA (reference sequence). CDR3 protein: CSATGVDTGNIQYF. The CDR3 bases are TGCAGTGCTACCGGAGTAGATACAGGGAACATTCAGTACTTC.

This clonotype was seen only a few times. The gene calls are TRBV7-9 and TRBJ2-3, with 12 bases lining up with TRBD2. Trimming took 5 bases from V and 3 from J; bases not matched to a gene: 9. The CDR3 is 17 residues long. Germline V lookup: CDR1 SEHNR, CDR2 FQNEAQ (reference sequence). The CDR3 is CASSSSPSGGATDTQYF. CDR3 DNA: TGTGCCAGCAGCAGCAGCCCTAGCGGGGGGGCTACAGATACGCAGTATTTT.

This clonotype was seen many times. The chain has TRBV7-8 and TRBJ2-2; a possible D gene is TRBD2 (6 bases). Trimming stripped 5 bases from V and 0 bases from J, with 16 bases between. CDR3 length: 17 residues. Germline lookup yields CDR1 SGHVS and CDR2 FQNEAQ. CDR3 protein: CASSPDAGTANTGELFF. CDR3 sequence (DNA): TGTGCCAGCAGCCCAGACGCGGGGACCGCGAACACCGGGGAGCTGTTTTTT.

About this clonotype itself: The junction and the germline gene differ at one end; a read error may be behind it. The genes are TRBV5-1 and TRBJ2-7; the match to TRBD1 covers 7 bases. CDR1 is SGHRS, CDR2 YFSETQ, per germline. The CDR3 totals 14 residues. The CDR3 DNA sequence: TGCGCCAGCAGTTTGGGACAGATTTCCTACGAGCAGTACTTC. It translates to CASSLGQISYEQYF.

This clonotype was recorded a few times. The chain joins TRBV4-3 to TRBJ1-4, with D unresolved. Trimming removed 4 bases at V and 4 bases at J, with 10 bases between. CDR3 size: 14 residues. Germline V CDR1 and CDR2: LGHNA, YSLEER. CDR3 coding DNA: TGCGCCAGCAGCCCAGCGGGGTATAATGAAAAACTGTTTTTT. Protein: CASSPAGYNEKLFF.

The chain recombines TRBV7-6 with TRBJ2-5; 8 bases map to TRBD2. This CDR3 has 14 residues. V lost 5 bases, J lost 5 bases, and 7 bases stayed unmatched. Germline V gene sequence: CDR1 SGHVS, CDR2 FNYEAQ. As DNA, the CDR3 is TGTGCCAGCAGCGAAACTAGCGGTGGGGAGACCCAGTACTTC. This gives the protein CASSETSGGETQYF.

The chain combines TRBV29-1 with TRBJ1-2, with D unresolved. This CDR3 comprises 12 residues. The V and J ends lost 1 base and 1 base respectively, with 4 bases between them. CDR1 and CDR2 from the germline V gene are SQVTM and ANQGSEA. The CDR3 DNA is TGCAGCGTTGAAGGCCGTAACTATGGCTACACCTTC. Translating gives CSVEGRNYGYTF.